Sequencing of this T cell receptor (beta chain) was carried out in a study of blood T cell repertoires in COVID-19. About the research overall: T cells, B-cell-depleted T cells, or PBMCs supplied cDNA or gDNA.

In the source study's methods: Reference gene primers were amplified, and this amplification served to estimate nucleated cell counts. TCRdb's table, derived via immunoSEQ multiplex PCR, lists solely in-frame clones and lacks some. V, J and clone size derive from that table, while D and trimming were established from the DNA sequence. The top ten clones hold around 6.5% of a sample with around 110,000 clones, around 88% of them seen once. This clone appeared a few times. This clonotype was obtained from a man aged 50-59 years with active or convalescent COVID-19. The sample taken for sequencing was peripheral blood.

DNA for the CDR3: TGTGCCAGCAGCCCTTGGGACAACAATGAAAAACTGTTTTTT. Amino acids: CASSPWDNNEKLFF. The J gene is TRBJ1-4, the V gene TRBV28, with D perhaps TRBD1 (6 bases). V was shortened by 6 bases and J by 5 bases, with 13 bases between the two germline ends. The CDR3 totals 14 residues. Germline V gene lookup returns CDR1 MDHEN and CDR2 SYDVKM.